This entry lists 23 T cell receptor beta chains sequenced from one sample in a study of beta chain features in type 1 diabetes. The authors reverse transcribed all of the isolated RNA, so sequencing captured expressed TCRB transcripts. The repertoire was sequenced with immunoSEQ multiplex PCR; TCRdb's copy has only in-frame clones and lacks some. The table has around 430,000 clones, over 25% seen once. The sample taken for sequencing was naive CD4+ T cells from blood. The receptor set was obtained from a man younger than 35 in good health.

The chain joins TRBV7-8 to TRBJ2-6; D unclear. Trimming stripped 3 bases from V and 3 bases from J, with 9 bases between. This CDR3 region has 15 residues. Germline V gene lookup returns CDR1 SGHVS and CDR2 FQNEAQ. CDR3 sequence: CASSLASYGANVLTF. The CDR3 bases are TGTGCCAGCAGCTTGGCGAGCTATGGGGCCAACGTCCTGACTTTC.

This clone was counted only a few times. The rearrangement links TRBV9 to TRBJ2-1; 7 nucleotides align to TRBD2. The CDR3 runs to 15 residues. Trimming took 4 bases from V and 4 from J; bases not matched to a gene: 8. Looked up from germline, CDR1 is SGDLS and CDR2 is YYNGEE. The CDR3 DNA follows: TGTGCCAGCAGCCCCCAATGGGAGGGTTACAATGAGCAGTTCTTC. Translating it yields CASSPQWEGYNEQFF.

This sequence joins TRBV29-1 and TRBJ2-3, with unresolved D. Per the germline V gene, CDR1 is SQVTM and CDR2 is ANQGSEA. The V end lost 4 bases, the J end lost 5 bases, and 10 bases lay between the germline ends. This CDR3 spans 12 amino acids. In DNA, the CDR3 is TGCAGCGTTGGTTGGGTGGGAGATACGCAGTATTTT. It specifies CSVGWVGDTQYF.

V and J are TRBV5-1 and TRBJ2-1; 7 bases agree with TRBD2. CDR1 is SGHRS, CDR2 YFSETQ, per germline. The trim removed 2 bases at V and 7 bases at J, leaving 12 bases unmatched. CDR3 length equals 16 residues. CDR3 nucleotides: TGCGCCAGCAGCTTTCAACTAGCGCCCGCAGGGAATGAGCAGTTCTTC. This codes for CASSFQLAPAGNEQFF.

This clone was counted only a few times. The gene calls are TRBV5-6 and TRBJ2-7; D is perhaps TRBD2 (5 bases). The germline CDR1 and CDR2 sequences are SGHDT and YYEEEE. The CDR3 runs 13 residues. The ends were cut back, 0 bases at V and 4 bases at J, with 8 bases in the middle. The chain's CDR3 is CASSLAGLYEQYF. The CDR3 DNA sequence: TGTGCCAGCAGCTTGGCGGGGTTGTACGAGCAGTACTTC.

This clone has more than one count but fewer than ten. The chain employs TRBV20-1 and TRBJ2-1; D may be TRBD2 (6 bases). The V gene's germline CDR1 is DFQATT and CDR2 SNEGSKA (reference sequence). The CDR3 is 10 amino acids. Trimming removed 5 bases from V and 9 bases from J, with 8 bases in between. The CDR3 coding sequence is TGCAGTGCTTCCGGGGGTGAGCAGTTCTTC. Translated, it gives CSASGGEQFF.

In its sample, this clone was seen a few times. The chain employs TRBV11-2 and TRBJ2-5; 11 bases map to TRBD2. Germline V gene lookup returns CDR1 SGHAT and CDR2 FQNNGV. V was pared by 5 bases and J by 1 base, with 12 bases of the junction left unmatched. The CDR3 sequence is 18 residues long. The CDR3 region is CASSVQPTSGNPQETQYF. CDR3 coding DNA: TGTGCCAGCAGCGTTCAACCGACTAGCGGGAATCCCCAAGAGACCCAGTACTTC.

The chain combines TRBV18 with TRBJ2-5, with D perhaps being TRBD1 or TRBD2 (6 bases each). Per germline, CDR1 KGHSH and CDR2 LQKENI. The CDR3 has 18 residues. Trimming cost V 3 bases and J 1 base, with 21 bases left between them. The CDR3 sequence is CASSPEGSLGTLQETQYF. DNA for the CDR3: TGTGCCAGCTCACCGGAGGGGTCCCTCGGGACACTCCAAGAGACCCAGTACTTC.

Comment on this clone: This same CDR3 is encoded by further DNA sequences in the sample. The chain recombines TRBV29-1 with TRBJ2-3; D tentatively reads TRBD1 or TRBD2 (5 bases each). The ends were cut back, 3 bases at V and 0 bases at J, with 13 bases in the middle. The CDR3 covers 15 residues. CDR1 SQVTM and CDR2 ANQGSEA come from the germline V gene. The CDR3 nucleotides read TGCAGCGTTGACGGTGGGGACGGTAGCACAGATACGCAGTATTTT. It codes for CSVDGGDGSTDTQYF.

The chain links TRBV19 to TRBJ2-7; 9 bases fit TRBD2. The CDR3 contains 15 residues. Germline CDR1 LNHDA, CDR2 SQIVND (reference sequence). Trimming took 2 bases from V and 3 from J; bases not matched to a gene: 5. CDR3 in amino acids: CASSILAGDVYEQYF. The CDR3 DNA reads as TGTGCCAGTAGTATATTAGCGGGAGATGTCTACGAGCAGTACTTC.

This sequence joins TRBV5-4 and TRBJ2-5, with D hard to call. The CDR3 extends over 12 amino acids. V dropped 1 base and J dropped 2 bases, with 3 bases sitting between them. CDR1 and CDR2 from the germline V gene are SGHNT and YYREEE (reference sequence). The CDR3 reads CASSLKQETQYF. The CDR3 nucleotides read TGTGCCAGCAGCTTGAAACAAGAGACCCAGTACTTC.

CDR3 sequence: CASSLTQRETDTQYF. CDR3 nucleotides: TGCGCCAGCAGCTTAACTCAGCGGGAGACAGATACGCAGTATTTT. The rearrangement joins TRBV5-1 to TRBJ2-3, with 8 positions matching TRBD2. This CDR3 has 15 amino acids. V lost 2 bases and J lost 3; bases outside the gene matches: 5. The germline V gene encodes CDR1 SGHRS and CDR2 YFSETQ.

This sequence joins TRBV6-4 and TRBJ2-1; 9 bases are a match to TRBD1. CDR3 size: 15 residues. Germline lookup yields CDR1 MRHNA and CDR2 SNTAGT. The J segment lost 8 bases and the V segment lost 2 bases, leaving 7 bases of the junction unmatched. In DNA form, the CDR3 reads TGTGCCAGCAGTGACATTGGACAGGGGAACCATGAGCAGTTCTTC. Residues: CASSDIGQGNHEQFF.

The chain is built from TRBV15 and TRBJ2-5, with TRBD2 as a possible D gene (6 bases). V lost 0 bases to trimming and J lost 2 bases, with 16 bases between them. Germline-derived CDR1 and CDR2 are LNHNV and YYDKDF (reference sequence). The CDR3 extends over 17 amino acids. The CDR3 coding sequence is TGTGCCACCAGCAGAGATCAGCTGGGCGGGACTCAAGAGACCCAGTACTTC. Its protein is CATSRDQLGGTQETQYF.

The table lists this clone with a few counts. The rearrangement joins TRBV5-1 to TRBJ2-3; no definite D call. Trimming pared 2 bases from V and 2 bases from J, leaving 3 bases between. The CDR3 length is 12 residues. Germline CDR1 SGHRS, CDR2 YFSETQ. Here the CDR3 DNA reads TGCGCCAGCAGCTTACTCACAGATACGCAGTATTTT. This translates into CASSLLTDTQYF. The variable domain in full, with the rest retrieved from reference TRBV5-1 and TRBJ2-3, is KAGVTQTPRYLIKTRGQQVTLSCSPISGHRSVSWYQQTPGQGLQFLFEYFSETQRNKGNFPGRFSGRQFSNSRSEMNVSTLELGDSALYLCASSLLTDTQYFGPGTRLTVL.

This chain connects TRBV18 to TRBJ1-5; 7 bases align to TRBD1. Looked up from germline, CDR1 is KGHSH and CDR2 is LQKENI. The CDR3 length is 14 residues. Germline trimming cut 0 bases from V and 8 bases from J; bases unmatched to any gene: 4. The CDR3 sequence: CASSPPSQGEPQHF. For the CDR3, the DNA is TGTGCCAGCTCACCACCGAGCCAGGGGGAGCCCCAGCATTTT.

This clone came up a few times. The chain joins TRBV29-1 to TRBJ1-1; 9 nucleotides agree with TRBD1. Germline CDR1 and CDR2: SQVTM and ANQGSEA. With V trimmed by 7 bases and J by 4 bases, 10 bases remained unmatched. This CDR3 region has 14 residues. The CDR3 bases are TGCAGCGCCGCGGACAGGGGTAGGAGCACTGAAGCTTTCTTT. It encodes CSAADRGRSTEAFF.

This clone was counted between two and nine times. The sample carries other DNA sequences with the same CDR3. The CDR3 sequence is CAWSADRGYEQYF. CDR3 nucleotides: TGTGCCTGGAGCGCGGACAGGGGATACGAGCAGTACTTC. J is TRBJ2-7 and V is TRBV30; TRBD1 matches 9 bases. This CDR3 region has 13 residues. Trimming cost V 3 bases and J 4 bases; bases outside gene matches: 4. CDR1 and CDR2 (germline): GTSNPN, SVGIG (reference sequence).

This clone occurred a few times. The rearrangement joins TRBV29-1 to TRBJ1-4; D uncertain. The CDR3 runs 15 residues. Germline loops: CDR1 SQVTM, CDR2 ANQGSEA. V dropped 3 bases and J dropped 4 bases, with 15 bases sitting between them. CDR3 sequence reads: CSVEATGGGNEKLFF. The CDR3 bases are TGCAGCGTTGAGGCCACGGGAGGCGGTAATGAAAAACTGTTTTTT.

J is TRBJ2-5 and V is TRBV5-1, with TRBD1 as a possible D gene (5 bases). There are 15 residues in the CDR3. From germline, CDR1 is SGHRS and CDR2 YFSETQ. Trimming stripped 4 bases from V and 5 bases from J, with 18 bases between. The CDR3 reads CASSTPSASGETQYF. Here the CDR3 DNA reads TGCGCCAGCAGCACCCCGTCGGCCTCAGGGGAGACCCAGTACTTC.

This chain uses TRBV9 with TRBJ2-1, with D unresolved. With 3 bases removed from V and 1 base from J, the gap between germline ends came to 11 bases. Germline loops: CDR1 SGDLS, CDR2 YYNGEE. This CDR3 is built from 15 residues. CDR3: CASSETHGSYNEQFF. The CDR3, as DNA: TGTGCCAGCAGCGAGACCCACGGATCCTACAATGAGCAGTTCTTC.

V gene TRBV5-1 combines with J gene TRBJ2-7; D gene unclear. V shed 3 bases and J shed 6 bases, with 13 bases lying between them. This CDR3 comprises 13 residues. CDR1 SGHRS and CDR2 YFSETQ come from the germline V gene. CDR3 amino acids: CASSSAPHFEQYF. The DNA for the CDR3 is TGCGCCAGCAGCTCCGCCCCGCATTTCGAGCAGTACTTC.

The chain couples TRBV15 to TRBJ1-1, with unresolved D. Germline values: CDR1 LNHNV, CDR2 YYDKDF (reference sequence). CDR3 length: 12 amino acids. Trimming stripped 0 bases from V and 4 bases from J, with 3 bases between. This chain's CDR3 is CATSRDLTEAFF. The CDR3 nucleotides read TGTGCCACCAGCAGAGACCTCACTGAAGCTTTCTTT.